These 9 T cell receptor beta chains came from one sample sequenced in a study of CD8+CD57+ T cells in acquired aplastic anemia. Profiling of TCR beta VDJ combinations and CDR3 sequences used genomic DNA as template. TCRdb re-analysed the reads in MiXCR, keeping a single row per CDR3 protein. Of some 150,000 distinct CDR3 sequences in the sample, about two thirds were seen once. Patients chosen for sequencing had shown CD8+CD57+ cell expansion by flow cytometry. Sample: sorted CD4+, CD8+, or CD8+CD57+ T cells (not recorded which) from PBMCs. The receptors here all came from a human donor with aplastic anemia.

This clonotype was counted between two and nine times. The chain recombines TRBV15 with TRBJ1-6; tentatively, D is TRBD1 (6 bases). The CDR3 runs 15 residues. The V gene lost 3 bases and the J gene lost 5 bases, with 11 bases spanning the gap. CDR1 LNHNV and CDR2 YYDKDF come from the germline V gene (reference sequence). DNA of the CDR3: TGTGCCACCAGCAGCAGAGGGGGGGATAATTCACCCCTCCACTTT. Translated: CATSSRGGDNSPLHF. Full variable domain (rest looked up from reference TRBV15 and TRBJ1-6): DAMVIQNPRYQVTQFGKPVTLSCSQTLNHNVMYWYQQKSSQAPKLLFHYYDKDFNNEADTPDNFQSRRPNTSFCFLDIRSPGLGDTAMYLCATSSRGGDNSPLHFGNGTRLTVT.

On this clonotype itself: In this CDR3 the conserved last residue, phenylalanine or tryptophan, is missing, so a read error is likely. The chain couples TRBV20-1 to TRBJ1-6; perhaps TRBD1 as D (5 bases). Trimming removed 2 bases at V and 8 bases at J, with 22 bases between. CDR3 length: 17 amino acids. Germline V CDR1 and CDR2: DFQATT, SNEGSKA (reference sequence). The CDR3 nucleotides are TGCAGTGCTAGAAAGTCGGCCGGCGGGACGGTTCATTCACCCCTCCACTGT. It encodes CSARKSAGGTVHSPLHC.

The rearrangement links TRBV2 to TRBJ1-4; 9 bases match TRBD1. This CDR3 spans 14 amino acids. V trimming: 7 bases; J trimming: 8 bases; junction bases outside the gene matches: 8. Germline-derived CDR1 and CDR2 are SNHLY and FYNNEI. The CDR3 region has the DNA TGTGCCAGCAAACGCGCCGGACAGGGGGAAAAACTGTTTTTT. Translated: CASKRAGQGEKLFF. Variable domain in full (rest from reference TRBV2 and TRBJ1-4): EPEVTQTPSHQVTQMGQEVILRCVPISNHLYFYWYRQILGQKVEFLVSFYNNEISEKSEIFDDQFSVERPDGSNFTLKIRSTKLEDSAMYFCASKRAGQGEKLFFGSGTQLSVL.

The chain recombines TRBV10-3 with TRBJ2-3, with 10 bases aligning to TRBD2. CDR1 is ENHRY, CDR2 SYGVKD, per germline. The CDR3 consists of 17 residues. V was pared by 5 bases and J by 11 bases, with 19 bases of the junction left unmatched. This chain's CDR3 is CAISYLEGTSAYNEQYF. In nucleotides, the CDR3 is TGTGCCATCAGTTATCTCGAGGGGACTAGCGCCTACAATGAGCAGTATTTT.

This clonotype is labeled medium-sized (0.01 to 0.1%). The chain links TRBV6-4 to TRBJ2-2; possible D gene TRBD2, 6 bases. Trimming removed 8 bases from V and 6 bases from J, with 13 bases in between. The CDR3 totals 13 residues. CDR1 is MRHNA and CDR2 is SNTAGT in the germline V gene. CDR3 loop: CASQGGDAGELFF. The CDR3 coding sequence is TGTGCCAGCCAGGGAGGCGACGCCGGGGAGCTGTTTTTT.

The rearrangement links TRBV20-1 to TRBJ1-1; D is undetermined. Trimming removed 4 bases from V and 0 bases from J, with 9 bases in between. This CDR3 is 13 amino acids long. Germline values: CDR1 DFQATT, CDR2 SNEGSKA (reference sequence). CDR3 loop: CSAKMGLNTEAFF. CDR3 bases: TGCAGTGCTAAAATGGGGTTGAACACTGAAGCTTTCTTT.

A note on this clonotype: The CDR3 carries no conserved terminal phenylalanine or tryptophan, so it likely arises from a read error. The DNA is left out, because the CDR3 cannot be placed on it with certainty; the CDR3 is given as TCRdb lists it. The J gene is TRBJ2-5, the V gene TRBV10-1. Germline V gene data show CDR1 as WNHNN and CDR2 as SYGVQD (reference sequence). A total of 12 residues make up the CDR3, ends included. This CDR3 is CASSEGGYTFGS.

The rearrangement links TRBV9 to TRBJ1-3, with a weak D call TRBD1 (5 bases). The germline V gene has CDR1 SGDLS and CDR2 YYNGEE. This CDR3 has 14 residues. The ends were cut back, 3 bases at V and 2 bases at J, with 9 bases in the middle. The CDR3 region has the DNA TGTGCCAGCAGCGCAGAGGGGACTGGAAACACCATATATTTT. Translated, it gives CASSAEGTGNTIYF.

To note about this clonotype: At one of its ends the junction is not consistent with the germline gene, which may arise from a read error. This chain connects TRBV29-1 to TRBJ2-7; D could derive from TRBD1 or TRBD2 (7 bases each). The CDR3 spans 13 residues. CDR1 is SQVTM, CDR2 ANQGSEA, per germline. In DNA, the CDR3 is TGCAGCGTTGAGGGGGGGACAGTCTACGAGCAGTGCTTC. Translating gives CSVEGGTVYEQCF.